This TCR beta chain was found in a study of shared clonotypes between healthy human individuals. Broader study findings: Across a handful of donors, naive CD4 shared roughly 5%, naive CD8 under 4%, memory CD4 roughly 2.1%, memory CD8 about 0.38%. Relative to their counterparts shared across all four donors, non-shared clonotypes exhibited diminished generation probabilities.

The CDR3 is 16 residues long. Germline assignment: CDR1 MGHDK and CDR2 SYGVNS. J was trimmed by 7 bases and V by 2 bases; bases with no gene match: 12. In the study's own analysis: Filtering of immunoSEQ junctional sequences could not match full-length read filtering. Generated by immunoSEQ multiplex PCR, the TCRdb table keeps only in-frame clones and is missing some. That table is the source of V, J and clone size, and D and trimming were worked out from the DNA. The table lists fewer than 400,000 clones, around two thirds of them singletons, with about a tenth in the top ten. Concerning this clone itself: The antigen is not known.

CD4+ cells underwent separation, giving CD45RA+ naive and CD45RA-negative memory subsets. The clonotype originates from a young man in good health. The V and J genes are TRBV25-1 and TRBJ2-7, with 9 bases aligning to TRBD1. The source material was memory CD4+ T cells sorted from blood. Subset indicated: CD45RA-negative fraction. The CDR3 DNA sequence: TGTGCCAGCAGTGAAGGGGGCAGGACAGGGGCGGGGGAGCAGTACTTC. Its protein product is CASSEGGRTGAGEQYF.